This TCR beta chain is drawn from a study of graft-versus-host responses after intestinal transplantation. Study-wide context: Transplant types were multivisceral, liver-intestinal, or isolated intestinal. General study points: The authors found GvH clones in recipient marrow, some appearing first in ileum or blood. High graft-versus-host to host-versus-graft clonal ratios were found in allografts of patients who had graft-donor T cell macrochimerism. Declines in HvG clones occurring early post-transplant were associated with peak circulating GvH clone levels.

A remark on this clone: Its antigen is not identified.

Data came from immunoSEQ multiplex PCR; TCRdb stores just in-frame clones and leaves some out. The sample holds about 36,000 clones, 94% seen once. The germline V gene encodes CDR1 SNHLY and CDR2 FYNNEI. The V end lost 5 bases, the J end lost 8 bases, and 12 bases lay between the germline ends. The CDR3 covers 12 residues. The TCR was taken from a human donor who was the organ donor for an intestinal transplant. The sample was unstimulated CD4+ T cells sorted from spleen or lymph node cells, taken before transplant. The chain combines TRBV2 with TRBJ1-1; D is possibly TRBD1 (5 bases). Here the CDR3 DNA reads TGTGCCAGCAGTTTACAGGTCACGGAAGCTTTCTTT. Its protein is CASSLQVTEAFF.